The sequence of this T cell receptor (beta chain) was determined in a study of CD8+ T cells in alopecia areata. Notes on the study in general: For lesional scalp, especially alopecia totalis/universalis, clonality was higher than in normal scalp.

Notes on this clone: Its antigen is undetermined. Germline and genes: mouse. The read ends 4 residues before the CDR3 terminus; that terminus is restored from the germline J gene.

It was cDNA, reverse transcribed from extracted RNA, that served as the sequencing template. The table came from immunoSEQ multiplex PCR; TCRdb's copy has only in-frame clones and leaves some out. The specimen has about 19,000 clones, none found just once. V dropped 2 bases and J dropped 6; count of bases not matched to a gene: 3. Germline-derived CDR1 and CDR2 are FNHDT and SITEND (reference sequence). This CDR3 region has 14 residues. The authors sorted pooled cutaneous lymph node cells using CD4, CD8alpha, NKG2D, NKG2ACE and other markers. The sequencing input was CD8+ T cells sorted from a lymph node. The V and J genes are TRBV19 and TRBJ2-1, with TRBD1 matching over 9 bases. This sequence originates from a C3H/HeJ mouse with alopecia areata. The strain bears MHC haplotype H2-k. CDR3 amino acids: CASSIRDRVAEQFF. Incomplete CDR3 DNA: TGTGCCAGCAGTATCAGGGACAGGGTTGCT.